One and the same sample provided the 29 T cell receptor beta chains below, sequenced in a study of shared clonotypes between healthy human individuals. The protocol was immunoSEQ multiplex PCR, while the TCRdb copy is restricted to in-frame clones and leaves out a portion. The sample includes under 850,000 clones, around 93% seen only once; the top ten take 24%. CD8 cells regarded as naive lacked CD45RO, were positively chosen for CCR7, and omitted terminally differentiated effector memory CD45RA+ cells. The specimen was naive CD8+ T cells sorted from blood. Every receptor here comes from a young man in good health.

The chain links TRBV10-2 to TRBJ1-3, with unresolved D. CDR1 WSHSY and CDR2 SAAADI come from the germline V gene. The CDR3 covers 15 residues. Trimming removed 1 base from V and 5 bases from J, with 12 bases in between. CDR3 protein: CASSEYSTTRNTIYF. CDR3 coding DNA: TGCGCCAGCAGTGAGTACAGCACGACCAGAAACACCATATATTTT.

The rearrangement links TRBV25-1 to TRBJ1-1, with 10 bases identical to TRBD1. Germline V gene data show CDR1 as MGHDK and CDR2 as SYGVNS. The CDR3 has 15 amino acids. J was trimmed by 6 bases and V by 3 bases; bases with no gene match: 7. DNA for the CDR3: TGTGCCAGCAGTGAGCGACAGGGGGCAGGGTCTGAAGCTTTCTTT. Amino acid sequence: CASSERQGAGSEAFF.

The V gene is TRBV7-9, the J gene TRBJ2-7; D is undetermined. Deletions cut 1 base from V and 6 bases from J, with 10 bases between. CDR3 size: 13 residues. Germline V gene lookup returns CDR1 SEHNR and CDR2 FQNEAQ (reference sequence). CDR3: CASSLGHMGEQYF. The CDR3 region has the DNA TGTGCCAGCAGCTTAGGTCATATGGGCGAGCAGTACTTC.

CDR3 loop: CASSVGRIYGYTF. The DNA of the CDR3 is TGTGCCAGCAGCGTGGGACGGATCTATGGCTACACCTTC. This chain connects TRBV25-1 to TRBJ1-2; D is possibly TRBD1 (5 bases). The V gene's germline CDR1 is MGHDK and CDR2 SYGVNS. V was trimmed by 6 bases and J by 4 bases, leaving 12 bases between them. CDR3 length: 13 residues.

This clone was observed once. The chain couples TRBV2 to TRBJ1-1; 9 bases are shared with TRBD1. Germline CDR1 SNHLY, CDR2 FYNNEI. V shed 10 bases, J shed 14 bases, and the junction held 17 bases outside the gene matches. This CDR3 is 13 amino acids long. CDR3 in amino acids: CATAIRQGDQEFF. The CDR3 DNA reads TGTGCCACCGCGATCCGACAGGGGGACCAAGAATTCTTT. The complete variable domain, with remaining parts taken from reference TRBV2 and TRBJ1-1, reads EPEVTQTPSHQVTQMGQEVILRCVPISNHLYFYWYRQILGQKVEFLVSFYNNEISEKSEIFDDQFSVERPDGSNFTLKIRSTKLEDSAMYFCATAIRQGDQEFFGQGTRLTVV.

The chain couples TRBV19 to TRBJ2-3; TRBD2 matches 7 bases. Germline V gene sequence: CDR1 LNHDA, CDR2 SQIVND (reference sequence). The V gene end was trimmed by 1 base and the J gene end by 0 bases; junction bases not matched to a gene: 4. CDR3 length: 16 amino acids. CDR3 nucleotide sequence: TGTGCCAGTAGTATAGTCCTAGCGGTTAGCACAGATACGCAGTATTTT. It specifies CASSIVLAVSTDTQYF. Combining the CDR3 with reference TRBV19 and TRBJ2-3 gives the whole variable domain DGGITQSPKYLFRKEGQNVTLSCEQNLNHDAMYWYRQDPGQGLRLIYYSQIVNDFQKGDIAEGYSVSREKKESFPLTVTSAQKNPTAFYLCASSIVLAVSTDTQYFGPGTRLTVL.

The chain links TRBV5-6 to TRBJ2-2; TRBD1 is a possible D gene (5 bases). Germline V gene data show CDR1 as SGHDT and CDR2 as YYEEEE. Between the trimmed V and J ends, which lost 1 base and 0 bases, there was a span of 7 bases. The length of the CDR3 is 15 residues. The CDR3 DNA reads as TGTGCCAGCAGCTTGATCAGGGCGAACACCGGGGAGCTGTTTTTT. This codes for CASSLIRANTGELFF.

The chain links TRBV13 to TRBJ2-1; 12 bases map to TRBD2. CDR1 is PRHDT and CDR2 is FYEKMQ in the germline V gene (reference sequence). The CDR3 has 21 residues. Trimming at V came to 6 bases and at J to 2 bases, leaving 20 bases not matched to a gene. CDR3 in amino acids: CASRDSLLGTSGLNPYNEQFF. The CDR3 nucleotides are TGTGCCAGCAGGGATTCTTTATTAGGGACTAGCGGGTTAAATCCCTACAATGAGCAGTTCTTC.

The chain is built from TRBV27 and TRBJ2-7, with TRBD2 identical over 7 bases. Germline V lookup: CDR1 MNHEY, CDR2 SMNVEV (reference sequence). The CDR3 has 16 amino acids. J was trimmed by 0 bases and V by 0 bases; bases with no gene match: 5. The CDR3 spells CASSLSLAESSYEQYF. CDR3 DNA: TGTGCCAGCAGTTTATCGCTAGCGGAAAGCTCCTACGAGCAGTACTTC.

The chain recombines TRBV19 with TRBJ2-7; the D gene is possibly TRBD1 (6 bases). Germline CDR1 is LNHDA and CDR2 is SQIVND (reference sequence). Between the trimmed V and J ends, which lost 1 base and 3 bases, there was a span of 10 bases. This CDR3 is built from 14 residues. CDR3: CASSIGQGNYEQYF. CDR3 DNA: TGTGCCAGTAGTATAGGTCAGGGGAACTACGAGCAGTACTTC.

The chain links TRBV27 to TRBJ2-1; 7 nucleotides line up with TRBD1. The CDR3 is made up of 13 amino acids. After removal of 10 bases from V and 6 bases from J, the junction contained 9 bases not matched to a gene. CDR1 and CDR2 (germline): MNHEY, SMNVEV (reference sequence). The CDR3 is CAISLPGGNEQFF. The CDR3 DNA follows: TGTGCCATCTCCTTGCCAGGGGGCAATGAGCAGTTCTTC.

This chain joins TRBV7-6 and TRBJ1-1; possibly TRBD1 for D (6 bases). V lost 5 bases and J lost 6, with 13 bases in between. The CDR3 covers 13 residues. Germline V gene data show CDR1 as SGHVS and CDR2 as FNYEAQ. CDR3: CASSPGTRAEAFF. The CDR3, as DNA: TGTGCCAGCAGCCCAGGGACACGCGCTGAAGCTTTCTTT.

The rearrangement joins TRBV19 to TRBJ2-3, with unresolved D. CDR3 length: 17 residues. V shed 4 bases and J shed 4 bases, with 21 bases lying between them. CDR1 and CDR2 from the germline V gene are LNHDA and SQIVND (reference sequence). This CDR3 reads CASSTLLGMNRADTQYF. The DNA of the CDR3 is TGTGCCAGTAGTACCCTCCTTGGGATGAACCGGGCAGATACGCAGTATTTT.

The chain recombines TRBV11-3 with TRBJ2-3; D ambiguous. V was trimmed by 5 bases and J by 0 bases, leaving 6 bases between them. Germline lookup yields CDR1 SGHNT and CDR2 YENEEA. This CDR3 spans 13 amino acids. CDR3 region: CASSSYSTDTQYF. The CDR3 DNA reads TGTGCCAGCAGCAGCTATAGCACAGATACGCAGTATTTT. The full variable domain, completed using reference TRBV11-3 and TRBJ2-3, is EAGVVQSPRYKIIEKKQPVAFWCNPISGHNTLYWYLQNLGQGPELLIRYENEEAVDDSQLPKDRFSAERLKGVDSTLKIQPAELGDSAVYLCASSSYSTDTQYFGPGTRLTVL.

The CDR3 sequence is CASSLAGTYHEQYF. DNA for the CDR3: TGTGCCAGCAGTCTCGCGGGGACCTATCACGAGCAGTACTTC. The chain recombines TRBV27 with TRBJ2-7; a weak D match, TRBD2 (6 bases). Per the germline V gene, CDR1 is MNHEY and CDR2 is SMNVEV (reference sequence). This CDR3 has 14 amino acids. Trimming removed 5 bases from V and 5 bases from J, with 16 bases in between.

The CDR3 DNA follows: TGTGCCAGCAGCGCGAGGACGGAAGAGACCCAGTACTTC. Residues: CASSARTEETQYF. The chain carries TRBV9 and TRBJ2-5; D is ambiguous. The CDR3 spans 13 residues. V dropped 3 bases and J dropped 3 bases, with 9 bases sitting between them. CDR1 is SGDLS and CDR2 is YYNGEE in the germline V gene.

The chain recombines TRBV2 with TRBJ2-7, with 11 nucleotides matching TRBD2. The V gene end was trimmed by 7 bases and the J gene end by 2 bases; junction bases not matched to a gene: 7. This CDR3 comprises 15 residues. From germline, CDR1 is SNHLY and CDR2 FYNNEI. CDR3 nucleotide sequence: TGTGCCAGCATTACTAGCGGGAGTGGGACCTACGAGCAGTACTTC. It specifies CASITSGSGTYEQYF.

The chain couples TRBV7-9 to TRBJ2-4; D is perhaps TRBD2 (5 bases). In germline, CDR1 is SEHNR, CDR2 FQNEAQ (reference sequence). This CDR3 is built from 11 residues. With 4 bases removed from V and 8 bases from J, the gap between germline ends came to 6 bases. CDR3 in amino acids: CASSYGDIQYF. The CDR3 DNA reads as TGTGCCAGCAGCTACGGGGACATTCAGTACTTC.

V gene TRBV4-2 combines with J gene TRBJ2-7; D is unclear. The CDR3 spans 16 residues. V lost 0 bases to trimming and J lost 3 bases, with 15 bases between them. Germline loops: CDR1 LGHNA, CDR2 YNFKEQ. The CDR3 loop reads CASSQDVGGIFYEQYF. The CDR3 DNA reads as TGTGCCAGCAGCCAAGATGTCGGCGGAATATTCTACGAGCAGTACTTC.

The chain carries TRBV29-1 and TRBJ2-5; 11 bases fit TRBD2. V shed 3 bases and J 5 bases; nucleotides not matched to a gene: 29. The germline gives CDR1 SQVTM, CDR2 ANQGSEA. This CDR3 is 22 amino acids long. CDR3 nucleotides: TGCAGCGTTGACGGGACAAGATTAACTAGCGGGAGTGGTGCGGGTGTTTGGGAGACCCAGTACTTC. As protein: CSVDGTRLTSGSGAGVWETQYF.

Turning to this clone: Since a much larger clone is just one base distant, this may be a read error. Within the sample, other DNA sequences also encode this same CDR3. The V call is TRBV7-9, the J call TRBJ2-7, with D uncertain. Germline loops: CDR1 SEHNR, CDR2 FQNEAQ (reference sequence). V was clipped by 2 bases and J by 3 bases, with 5 bases between them. The CDR3 spans 12 residues. CDR3 nucleotides: TGTGCCAGCAGCTTAAACAGCTACGAGCAGTACTTC. This sequence encodes CASSLNSYEQYF.

The chain is built from TRBV4-2 and TRBJ2-1, with 14 bases lining up with TRBD2. The CDR3 is 18 residues long. Germline-derived CDR1 and CDR2 are LGHNA and YNFKEQ. Unmatched junction bases numbered 8, after V lost 4 bases and J lost 3 bases. CDR3 region: CASSPKPGLAGDYNEQFF. Written as DNA, the CDR3 is TGTGCCAGCAGCCCGAAACCGGGACTAGCGGGAGACTACAATGAGCAGTTCTTC.

The J gene is TRBJ2-6, the V gene TRBV5-1; 10 bases fit TRBD1. CDR1 SGHRS and CDR2 YFSETQ come from the germline V gene. J was trimmed by 3 bases and V by 3 bases; bases with no gene match: 3. The CDR3 runs to 16 residues. CDR3 in DNA: TGCGCCAGCAGCTGGACAGGGGGTAGTGGGGCCAACGTCCTGACTTTC. This encodes CASSWTGGSGANVLTF.

The chain is built from TRBV27 and TRBJ1-1; the D is unclear. The CDR3 has 12 amino acids. Between the trimmed V and J ends, which lost 6 bases and 6 bases, there was a span of 11 bases. Germline CDR1 is MNHEY and CDR2 is SMNVEV (reference sequence). The CDR3 loop reads CASSGRWSEAFF. The CDR3 region has the DNA TGTGCCAGCAGCGGCCGTTGGTCTGAAGCTTTCTTT.

The chain links TRBV13 to TRBJ1-3, with TRBD1 matching 8 bases. Looked up from germline, CDR1 is PRHDT and CDR2 is FYEKMQ (reference sequence). V trimming: 5 bases; J trimming: 0 bases; junction bases outside the gene matches: 18. CDR3 length: 20 residues. The CDR3 is CASSPRTGRSAEFSGNTIYF. CDR3 bases: TGTGCCAGCAGCCCCCGGACAGGGAGGTCGGCAGAGTTCTCTGGAAACACCATATATTTT.

The chain combines TRBV6-1 with TRBJ1-5, with a tentative D call TRBD1 (5 bases). Germline assignment: CDR1 MNHNS and CDR2 SASEGT. The CDR3 covers 17 residues. Between the trimmed V and J ends, which lost 4 bases and 0 bases, there was a span of 16 bases. The CDR3 loop reads CASSGVEGAYSNQPQHF. CDR3 in DNA: TGTGCCAGCAGTGGCGTTGAAGGGGCCTATAGCAATCAGCCCCAGCATTTT.

The chain employs TRBV5-5 and TRBJ2-2; D is possibly TRBD2 (6 bases). The germline V and J ends were trimmed by 0 bases and 0 bases, with 9 bases remaining between them. The CDR3 is 16 residues long. Germline CDR1 SGHKS, CDR2 YYEKEE (reference sequence). CDR3 bases: TGTGCCAGCAGCTTGGTTCCGGGGGCGAACACCGGGGAGCTGTTTTTT. Translation gives CASSLVPGANTGELFF. Complete variable domain (other parts from reference TRBV5-5 and TRBJ2-2): DAGVTQSPTHLIKTRGQQVTLRCSPISGHKSVSWYQQVLGQGPQFIFQYYEKEERGRGNFPDRFSARQFPNYSSELNVNALLLGDSALYLCASSLVPGANTGELFFGEGSRLTVL.

This clone was seen just once. The chain combines TRBV7-9 with TRBJ2-3; D is unresolved. The CDR3 runs 12 residues. Trimming shortened V by 10 bases and J by 4 bases, and 12 bases separated the two germline ends. Germline V gene lookup returns CDR1 SEHNR and CDR2 FQNEAQ (reference sequence). The CDR3 DNA is TGTGCCATCGGGTTCTCGGCAGATACGCAGTATTTT. Translated: CAIGFSADTQYF.

The chain is built from TRBV29-1 and TRBJ2-1; TRBD2 might be the D (5 bases). Germline lookup yields CDR1 SQVTM and CDR2 ANQGSEA. CDR3 length: 17 residues. V was clipped by 1 base and J by 2 bases, with 18 bases between them. For the CDR3, the DNA is TGCAGCGTTGAAGGGGAGCCCAGCGAGCACACCTACAATGAGCAGTTCTTC. Translated, it gives CSVEGEPSEHTYNEQFF.